One sample yielded the 10 T cell receptor beta chains listed below, sequenced in a study of Graves' ophthalmopathy and Graves' hyperthyroidism (dated by TCRdb to the late 2010s). Data came from an Illumina HiSeq 2000. TCR beta CDR3 regions were amplified from RNA transcripts for repertoire sequencing. HTBI primers and the Qiagen OneStep RT-PCR kit were used in a first-round RT-PCR, which was followed by a second-round multiplex PCR, size selection and purification. Starting from the raw public reads, TCRdb applied fastp trimming at Q25, assembled clones with MiXCR and retained in-frame beta chains. One record per CDR3 amino acid sequence lists the most common genes and DNA. The sample table holds 620,000 or so distinct CDR3 sequences, of which about 24% were seen once. Of the sample, about 6.6% falls within the top ten clones. Sequenced material: peripheral blood. The source is a woman under 30 with stable Graves' hyperthyroidism. Some clones in this sample may be carry-over from other donors' samples. Donor details come from another sample of the same person, matched by shared clones.

This chain connects TRBV20-1 to TRBJ2-7, with 11 bases aligning to TRBD2. Germline V lookup: CDR1 DFQATT, CDR2 SNEGSKA (reference sequence). CDR3 size: 15 residues. V lost 5 bases to trimming and J lost 6 bases; unmatched junction nucleotides: 12. Written as DNA, the CDR3 is TGCAGTGCTCCTACACTAGCGGGAGACACTGGCGAGCAGTACTTC. Translated: CSAPTLAGDTGEQYF.

In its sample, this clonotype was seen a few times. This sequence may be a read error, since a much larger clone differs from it by one base. This chain joins TRBV24-1 and TRBJ2-7, with D unclear. The germline V gene has CDR1 KGHDR and CDR2 SFDVKD. CDR3 length: 14 residues. Here the CDR3 DNA reads TGTGCCACCAGTGAGTCCGGGCGGTCCTACGAGCAGTGCTTC. Protein sequence: CATSESGRSYEQCF.

This clonotype was detected ten times or more. The chain has TRBV15 and TRBJ2-2; weak D call: TRBD1 (6 bases). Germline CDR1 reads LNHNV; CDR2 reads YYDKDF (reference sequence). The germline V and J ends were trimmed by 11 bases and 5 bases, with 18 bases remaining between them. The CDR3 length is 14 residues. CDR3 loop: CASRQAPRTGELFF. The CDR3 bases are TGTGCCTCAAGACAGGCCCCGAGGACCGGGGAGCTGTTTTTT.

Ten or more counts support this clonotype. This rearrangement joins TRBV10-3 to TRBJ1-1, with 8 bases aligning to TRBD1. The germline CDR1 and CDR2 sequences are ENHRY and SYGVKD. V lost 6 bases, J lost 0 bases, and 6 bases stayed unmatched. The CDR3 loop spans 15 amino acids. In nucleotides, the CDR3 is TGTGCCATCAGGAGTTTACAGGGGGTGAACACTGAAGCTTTCTTT. Translated: CAIRSLQGVNTEAFF.

This clonotype came up many times. V and J are TRBV28 and TRBJ2-7, with TRBD1 identical over 7 bases. Trimming cost V 6 bases and J 6 bases; bases outside gene matches: 11. The CDR3 extends over 14 amino acids. Germline lookup yields CDR1 MDHEN and CDR2 SYDVKM. The CDR3 region is CASRSTGYQFEQYF. CDR3 DNA: TGTGCCAGCAGGTCGACAGGGTACCAGTTCGAGCAGTACTTC. The whole variable domain, filled in from reference TRBV28 and TRBJ2-7, reads DVKVTQSSRYLVKRTGEKVFLECVQDMDHENMFWYRQDPGLGLRLIYFSYDVKMKEKGDIPEGYSVSREKKERFSLILESASTNQTSMYLCASRSTGYQFEQYFGPGTRLTVT.

This chain joins TRBV12-3 or TRBV12-4 and TRBJ2-7, with D uncertain. The CDR3 consists of 11 residues. Here the CDR3 DNA reads TGTGCCAGCAGTTCTAGGCACGAGCAGTGGGTC. This translates into CASSSRHEQWV.

This clonotype showed up many times. This sequence joins TRBV11-1 and TRBJ2-7; D is perhaps TRBD2 (6 bases). The CDR3 runs to 12 residues. V lost 10 bases and J 5 bases, leaving 15 bases between the germline ends. The germline V gene has CDR1 SGHAT and CDR2 FQDESV (reference sequence). The CDR3: CAITDGGNEQYF. In nucleotides, the CDR3 is TGTGCCATCACGGACGGGGGTAACGAGCAGTACTTC.

This clonotype was counted many times. The rearrangement links TRBV28 to TRBJ1-1; no firm D call. V was cut by 10 bases and J by 4 bases, with 10 bases left in between. CDR3 length: 11 residues. The germline V gene has CDR1 MDHEN and CDR2 SYDVKM. CDR3 sequence reads: CATRLSTEAFF. The CDR3 DNA sequence: TGTGCCACCCGTCTGAGCACTGAAGCTTTCTTT. Full variable domain (rest looked up from reference TRBV28 and TRBJ1-1): DVKVTQSSRYLVKRTGEKVFLECVQDMDHENMFWYRQDPGLGLRLIYFSYDVKMKEKGDIPEGYSVSREKKERFSLILESASTNQTSMYLCATRLSTEAFFGQGTRLTVV.

This clonotype has ten or more counts. The CDR3 sequence: CATSRDFSAGERTEAFF. For the CDR3, the DNA is TGTGCCACCAGCAGAGATTTTAGTGCAGGGGAGAGGACTGAAGCTTTCTTT. The J gene is TRBJ1-1, the V gene TRBV15, with D possibly being TRBD1 (6 bases). Per germline, CDR1 LNHNV and CDR2 YYDKDF (reference sequence). V lost 0 bases, J lost 5 bases, and 19 bases lay in between. The CDR3 sequence is 17 residues long.

The chain carries TRBV7-3 and TRBJ1-1; no firm D call. Trimming stripped 3 bases from V and 3 bases from J, with 8 bases between. This CDR3 has 13 residues. CDR1 and CDR2 from the germline V gene are SGHTA and FQGTGA. The CDR3 nucleotides are TGTGCCAGCAGCTTCGAACGTGACACTGAAGCTTTCTTT. It translates to CASSFERDTEAFF.